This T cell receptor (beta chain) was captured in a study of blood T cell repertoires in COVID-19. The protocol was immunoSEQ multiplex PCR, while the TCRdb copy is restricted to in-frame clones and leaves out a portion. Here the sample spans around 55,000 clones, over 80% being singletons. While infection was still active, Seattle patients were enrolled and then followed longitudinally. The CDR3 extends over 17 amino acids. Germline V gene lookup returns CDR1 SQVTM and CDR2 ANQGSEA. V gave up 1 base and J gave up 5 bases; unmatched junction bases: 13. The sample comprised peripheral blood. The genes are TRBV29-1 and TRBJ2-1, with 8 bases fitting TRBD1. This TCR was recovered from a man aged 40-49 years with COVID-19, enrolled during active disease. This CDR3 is CSVEGGGRGRRNNEQFF. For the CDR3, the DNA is TGCAGCGTTGAAGGGGGTGGCAGGGGGCGAAGAAACAATGAGCAGTTCTTC.